Sequencing of this T cell receptor beta chain was carried out in a study of cytomegalovirus exposure and HLA in healthy donors. Points from the study as a whole: Likely technical artifact: a cluster of highly shared sequence variants. A later analysis showed HLA-associated TCR beta chains outstripping equally common others in clonal expansion.

With respect to this clone: Its antigen is undetermined.

The CDR3 covers 15 residues. V was pared by 5 bases and J by 4 bases, with 17 bases between. Looked up from germline, CDR1 is SGHAT and CDR2 is FQNNGV. Primers: 60 Vbeta forward and 13 Jbeta reverse. TCRdb's copy holds only in-frame clones and misses some; the assay was immunoSEQ multiplex PCR. This sample has some 180,000 clones, with 79% found just once. The clonotype was recovered from a young woman in good health and CMV-seropositive. V usage is TRBV11-2 and J usage is TRBJ1-2; D perhaps matches TRBD1 (5 bases). Sequenced sample: PBMCs. The CDR3 DNA reads as TGTGCCAGCAGCCCCAATTGGGTGACAGCCTATGGCTACACCTTC. This sequence encodes CASSPNWVTAYGYTF. The full variable domain, completed using reference TRBV11-2 and TRBJ1-2, is EAGVAQSPRYKIIEKRQSVAFWCNPISGHATLYWYQQILGQGPKLLIQFQNNGVVDDSQLPKDRFSAERLKGVDSTLKIQPAKLEDSAVYLCASSPNWVTAYGYTFGSGTRLTVV.